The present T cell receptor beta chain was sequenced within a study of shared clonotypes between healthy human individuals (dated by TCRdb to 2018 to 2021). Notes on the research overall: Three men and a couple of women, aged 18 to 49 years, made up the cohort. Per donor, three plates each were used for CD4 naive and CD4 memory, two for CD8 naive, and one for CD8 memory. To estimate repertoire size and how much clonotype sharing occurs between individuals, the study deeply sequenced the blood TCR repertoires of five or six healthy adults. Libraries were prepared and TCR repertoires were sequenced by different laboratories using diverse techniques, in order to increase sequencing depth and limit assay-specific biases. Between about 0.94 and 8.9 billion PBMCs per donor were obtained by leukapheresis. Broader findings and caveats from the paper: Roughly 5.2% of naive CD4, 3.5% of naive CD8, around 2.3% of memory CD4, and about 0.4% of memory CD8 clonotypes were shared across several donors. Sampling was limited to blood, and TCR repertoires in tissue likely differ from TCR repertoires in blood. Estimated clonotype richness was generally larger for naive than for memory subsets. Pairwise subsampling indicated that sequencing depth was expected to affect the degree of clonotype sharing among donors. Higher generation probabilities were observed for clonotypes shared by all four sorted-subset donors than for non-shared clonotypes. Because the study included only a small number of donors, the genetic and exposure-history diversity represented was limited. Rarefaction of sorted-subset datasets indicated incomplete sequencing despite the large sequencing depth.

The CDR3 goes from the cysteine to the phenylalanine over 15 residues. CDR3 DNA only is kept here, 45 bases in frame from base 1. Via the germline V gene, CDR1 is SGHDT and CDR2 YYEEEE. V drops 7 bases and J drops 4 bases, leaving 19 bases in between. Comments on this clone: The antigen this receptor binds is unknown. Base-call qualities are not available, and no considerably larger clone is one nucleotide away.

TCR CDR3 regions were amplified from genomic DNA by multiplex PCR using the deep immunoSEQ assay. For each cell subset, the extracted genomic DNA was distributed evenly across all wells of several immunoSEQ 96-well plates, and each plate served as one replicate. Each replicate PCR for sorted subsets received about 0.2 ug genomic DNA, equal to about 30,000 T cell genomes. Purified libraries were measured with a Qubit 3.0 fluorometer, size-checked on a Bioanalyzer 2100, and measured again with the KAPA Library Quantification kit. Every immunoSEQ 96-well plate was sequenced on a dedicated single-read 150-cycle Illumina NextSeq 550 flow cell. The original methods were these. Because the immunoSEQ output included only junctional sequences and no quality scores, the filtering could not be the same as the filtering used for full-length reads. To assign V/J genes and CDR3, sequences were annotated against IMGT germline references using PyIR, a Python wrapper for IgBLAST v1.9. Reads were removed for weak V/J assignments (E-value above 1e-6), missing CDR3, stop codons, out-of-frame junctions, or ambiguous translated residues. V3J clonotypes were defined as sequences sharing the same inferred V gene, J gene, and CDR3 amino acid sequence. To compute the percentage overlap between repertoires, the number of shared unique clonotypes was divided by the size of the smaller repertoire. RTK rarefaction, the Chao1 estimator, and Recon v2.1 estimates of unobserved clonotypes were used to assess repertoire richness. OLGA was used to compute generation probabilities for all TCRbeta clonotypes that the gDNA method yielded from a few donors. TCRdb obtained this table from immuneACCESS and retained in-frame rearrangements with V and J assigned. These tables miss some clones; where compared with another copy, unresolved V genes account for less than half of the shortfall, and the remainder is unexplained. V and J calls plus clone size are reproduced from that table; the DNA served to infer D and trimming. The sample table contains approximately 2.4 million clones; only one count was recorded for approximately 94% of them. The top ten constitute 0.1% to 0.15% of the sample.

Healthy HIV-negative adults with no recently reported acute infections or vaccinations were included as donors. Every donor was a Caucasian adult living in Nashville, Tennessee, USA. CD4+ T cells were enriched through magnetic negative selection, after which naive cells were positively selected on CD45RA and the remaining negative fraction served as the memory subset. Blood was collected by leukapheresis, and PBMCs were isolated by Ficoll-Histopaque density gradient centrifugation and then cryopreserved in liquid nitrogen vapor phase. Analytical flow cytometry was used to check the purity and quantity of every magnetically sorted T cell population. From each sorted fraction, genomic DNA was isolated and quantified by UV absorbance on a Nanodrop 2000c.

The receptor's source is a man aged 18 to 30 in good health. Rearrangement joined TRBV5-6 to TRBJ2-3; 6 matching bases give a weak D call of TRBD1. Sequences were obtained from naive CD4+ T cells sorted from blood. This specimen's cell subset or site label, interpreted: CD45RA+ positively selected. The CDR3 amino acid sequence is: CASRREDRGADTQYF. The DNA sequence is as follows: TGTGCCAGCCGCCGAGAGGACAGAGGGGCAGATACGCAGTATTTT.